A single sample gave rise to the 26 T cell receptor beta chains below, sequenced in a study of identifying expanded T cells in peripheral blood. Assay used: immunoSEQ multiplex PCR; TCRdb lists only in-frame clones, some missing. The table shows tens of thousands of clones, with 88% occurring only once. Sequencing input: blood. These receptors came from a person aged 18 to 69 in good health.

This rearrangement joins TRBV5-1 to TRBJ2-1; 14 nucleotides match TRBD2. Germline loops: CDR1 SGHRS, CDR2 YFSETQ. After removal of 3 bases from V and 2 bases from J, the junction contained 13 bases not matched to a gene. The CDR3 spans 20 residues. The DNA for the CDR3 is TGCGCCAGCAGCTACGCGGGACTAGCGGGGGCCCTACGGACCTACAATGAGCAGTTCTTC. It translates to CASSYAGLAGALRTYNEQFF.

The chain is built from TRBV6-1 and TRBJ1-5, with 7 bases lining up with TRBD1. J lost 3 bases, V lost 2 bases, and 4 bases had no gene match. The CDR3 covers 15 residues. Germline CDR1 and CDR2: MNHNS and SASEGT. Written as DNA, the CDR3 is TGTGCCAGCAGTGAACTGACAGGGTTCAATCAGCCCCAGCATTTT. Protein: CASSELTGFNQPQHF.

The rearrangement uses TRBV5-6 and TRBJ1-2; D call uncertain. There are 16 residues in the CDR3. CDR1 SGHDT and CDR2 YYEEEE come from the germline V gene. V lost 0 bases and J 7 bases, leaving 19 bases between the germline ends. The CDR3 loop reads CASSLERNQKYFGYTF. The CDR3 DNA reads as TGTGCCAGCAGCTTGGAGCGGAACCAGAAATATTTTGGCTACACCTTC.

Relative to its sample, this clone is medium-sized. The rearrangement joins TRBV6-1 to TRBJ2-1, with 11 bases matching TRBD2. CDR1 and CDR2 (germline): MNHNS, SASEGT. The CDR3 totals 15 residues. Trimming took 6 bases from V and 4 from J; bases not matched to a gene: 5. CDR3 sequence reads: CASRTTSGGYNEQFF. CDR3 in DNA: TGTGCCAGCAGGACAACTAGCGGGGGTTACAATGAGCAGTTCTTC.

V usage is TRBV4-1 and J usage is TRBJ1-1; D not certain. CDR1 is MGHRA and CDR2 is YSYEKL in the germline V gene. CDR3 length equals 14 residues. V shed 2 bases and J shed 1 base, with 8 bases lying between them. CDR3 sequence reads: CASSQHPENTEAFF. The DNA for the CDR3 is TGCGCCAGCAGCCAACATCCCGAGAACACTGAAGCTTTCTTT.

CDR3: CASSPSSYNSPLHF. The CDR3 DNA reads as TGTGCCAGCTCACCGAGCTCCTATAATTCACCCCTCCACTTT. This chain joins TRBV18 and TRBJ1-6, with D unresolved. The CDR3 runs to 14 residues. CDR1 KGHSH and CDR2 LQKENI come from the germline V gene. V dropped 3 bases and J dropped 0 bases, with 3 bases sitting between them.

The chain recombines TRBV5-4 with TRBJ2-1; 13 positions agree with TRBD2. CDR1 and CDR2 from the germline V gene are SGHNT and YYREEE (reference sequence). The V and J ends lost 4 bases and 8 bases, in that order; junction bases with no gene match: 9. This CDR3 has 16 amino acids. The CDR3 DNA sequence: TGTGCCAGCAGCACGGGAACTAGCGGGGGGGGTGATGAGCAGTTCTTC. Its translation: CASSTGTSGGGDEQFF.

This clone was seen only once. The chain uses TRBV5-1 and TRBJ2-7, with a weak D call TRBD2 (6 bases). CDR3 size: 14 residues. Trimming took off 3 bases at V and 2 bases at J, with 12 bases between the two ends. Germline assignment: CDR1 SGHRS and CDR2 YFSETQ. The CDR3 bases are TGCGCCAGCAGCTCCGGGGGAATCACCTACGAGCAGTACTTC. Translated: CASSSGGITYEQYF.

For the CDR3, the DNA is TGCGCCAGCAGCGAAGGGACCGCCTTTGGGGCTAATGAAAAACTGTTTTTT. This codes for CASSEGTAFGANEKLFF. The chain combines TRBV5-1 with TRBJ1-4, with D perhaps matching TRBD1 (5 bases). V lost 4 bases, J lost 3 bases, and 19 bases lay in between. Germline-derived CDR1 and CDR2 are SGHRS and YFSETQ. The CDR3 is made up of 17 amino acids.

The chain uses TRBV5-6 and TRBJ2-5; D might be TRBD2 (7 bases). The CDR3 is 15 residues long. The V and J ends lost 0 bases and 4 bases respectively, with 13 bases between them. Germline V gene sequence: CDR1 SGHDT, CDR2 YYEEEE. CDR3 protein: CASSLVLGGAETQYF. CDR3 DNA sequence: TGTGCCAGCAGCTTGGTTCTGGGGGGGGCAGAGACCCAGTACTTC.

This sequence joins TRBV7-9 and TRBJ1-1; D is ambiguous. The CDR3 is 12 amino acids. Trimming stripped 8 bases from V and 0 bases from J, with 7 bases between. Germline V CDR1 and CDR2: SEHNR, FQNEAQ (reference sequence). Here the CDR3 reads CASGRMNTEAFF. The CDR3 region has the DNA TGTGCCAGCGGACGCATGAACACTGAAGCTTTCTTT.

J is TRBJ1-2 and V is TRBV11-3; D is perhaps TRBD1 (6 bases). Trimming removed 3 bases at V and 7 bases at J, with 18 bases between. Germline V gene data show CDR1 as SGHNT and CDR2 as YENEEA. The CDR3 covers 15 residues. CDR3 sequence reads: CASSFTGTGLSGYTF. As DNA, the CDR3 is TGTGCCAGCAGCTTTACCGGCACAGGGTTAAGTGGCTACACCTTC.

The chain employs TRBV18 and TRBJ1-5; no clear D. CDR1 and CDR2 from the germline V gene are KGHSH and LQKENI. Deletions cut 6 bases from V and 1 base from J, with 4 bases between. The CDR3 sequence is 12 residues long. DNA of the CDR3: TGTGCCAGCTCCCTGAGCAATCAGCCCCAGCATTTT. This translates into CASSLSNQPQHF.

The V gene is TRBV6-6, the J gene TRBJ1-1; D unresolved. The CDR3 covers 15 residues. Per germline, CDR1 MNHNY and CDR2 SVGAGI (reference sequence). Trimming removed 2 bases from V and 0 bases from J, with 10 bases in between. CDR3 residues: CASSYTRLMNTEAFF. Here the CDR3 DNA reads TGTGCCAGCAGTTACACGCGATTGATGAACACTGAAGCTTTCTTT.

V usage is TRBV2 and J usage is TRBJ2-7; D unresolved. The CDR3 covers 15 residues. Germline V gene lookup returns CDR1 SNHLY and CDR2 FYNNEI. Trimming pared 2 bases from V and 0 bases from J, leaving 11 bases between. CDR3 nucleotide sequence: TGTGCCAGCAGTGAACCCGGCTTGAGCTCCTACGAGCAGTACTTC. Translation: CASSEPGLSSYEQYF.

The chain uses TRBV18 and TRBJ1-1; weak D call: TRBD1 (5 bases). The CDR3 is 15 amino acids. The V gene's germline CDR1 is KGHSH and CDR2 LQKENI. V shed 2 bases and J shed 1 base, with 11 bases lying between them. CDR3 region: CASSPRRGENTEAFF. The CDR3 coding sequence is TGTGCCAGCTCACCAAGGAGGGGAGAGAACACTGAAGCTTTCTTT.

The chain links TRBV9 to TRBJ2-1, with TRBD2 matching over 7 bases. Looked up from germline, CDR1 is SGDLS and CDR2 is YYNGEE. The V segment lost 4 bases and the J segment 0 bases; nucleotides outside the gene matches: 10. This CDR3 has 17 amino acids. Here the CDR3 reads CASSLEGAGVSYNEQFF. For the CDR3, the DNA is TGTGCCAGCAGCCTAGAAGGGGCGGGGGTCTCCTACAATGAGCAGTTCTTC. Based on the CDR3 plus reference TRBV9 and TRBJ2-1, the full variable domain is DSGVTQTPKHLITATGQRVTLRCSPRSGDLSVYWYQQSLDQGLQFLIQYYNGEERAKGNILERFSAQQFPDLHSELNLSSLELGDSALYFCASSLEGAGVSYNEQFFGPGTRLTVL.

The rearrangement joins TRBV6-7 to TRBJ2-5; 9 bases align to TRBD1. TRBV6-7 is given ORF status, its function remaining uncertain. Germline trimming cut 0 bases from V and 3 bases from J; bases unmatched to any gene: 17. This CDR3 contains 20 residues. For the CDR3, the DNA is TGTGCCAGCAGTTACTCGATCGGGACAGGGATTTCGATGAATAAAGAGACCCAGTACTTC. This translates into CASSYSIGTGISMNKETQYF.

The genes are TRBV27 and TRBJ2-3; unclear D gene. V was trimmed by 5 bases and J by 4 bases, leaving 22 bases between them. The CDR3 is made up of 17 amino acids. CDR1 and CDR2 (germline): MNHEY, SMNVEV (reference sequence). Here the CDR3 reads CASSRALGPQVPDTQYF. The CDR3, as DNA: TGTGCCAGCAGTCGCGCCTTGGGCCCTCAGGTCCCAGATACGCAGTATTTT.

This clone was seen a few times. The gene calls are TRBV7-9 and TRBJ1-1; possibly TRBD1 for D (5 bases). Germline V CDR1 and CDR2: SEHNR, FQNEAQ (reference sequence). The CDR3 consists of 14 residues. The ends were cut back, 1 base at V and 0 bases at J, with 6 bases in the middle. The CDR3 nucleotides read TGTGCCAGCAGCTTAGGACAGATGAACACTGAAGCTTTCTTT. This sequence encodes CASSLGQMNTEAFF.

This chain links TRBV5-1 with TRBJ2-5, with D perhaps given as TRBD1 or TRBD2 (5 bases each). Germline CDR1 SGHRS, CDR2 YFSETQ. This CDR3 has 14 residues. The V and J ends lost 7 bases and 5 bases respectively, with 18 bases between them. CDR3 DNA: TGCGCCAGCGGGTTAGGGGAAACGGGGGAGACCCAGTACTTC. Amino acid sequence: CASGLGETGETQYF.

The chain combines TRBV6-6 with TRBJ2-3; a weak D match, TRBD1 (6 bases). The CDR3 is 12 residues long. Germline CDR1 is MNHNY and CDR2 is SVGAGI (reference sequence). Deletions cut 4 bases from V and 5 bases from J, with 7 bases between. The CDR3 sequence is CASSSTGDTQYF. The CDR3 coding sequence is TGTGCCAGCAGTTCGACAGGAGATACGCAGTATTTT.

DNA of the CDR3: TGTGCCAGCAGTTACTCGACCGGGACGAGCAACTATGGCTACACCTTC. Its protein product is CASSYSTGTSNYGYTF. This chain uses TRBV6-6 with TRBJ1-2; D may be TRBD1 (5 bases). Germline V gene data show CDR1 as MNHNY and CDR2 as SVGAGI (reference sequence). This CDR3 comprises 16 residues. V was shortened by 0 bases and J by 2 bases, with 13 bases between the two germline ends.

The CDR3 coding sequence is TGTGCCATCAGTTCCGCGTCGGGACAGGGGGCGCGTGAGCAGTTCTTC. It is translated as CAISSASGQGAREQFF. V is TRBV10-3 and J is TRBJ2-1, with TRBD1 matching over 12 bases. The ends lost 5 bases at V and 9 bases at J; junction bases unmatched: 11. Germline CDR1 reads ENHRY; CDR2 reads SYGVKD. The CDR3 consists of 16 residues.

The chain employs TRBV10-3 and TRBJ2-3, with D unclear. The CDR3 extends over 13 amino acids. Germline CDR1 is ENHRY and CDR2 is SYGVKD. V lost 6 bases and J lost 6, with 13 bases in between. This chain's CDR3 is CAIRGQALDTQYF. The CDR3 coding sequence is TGTGCCATCAGAGGTCAGGCCCTGGATACGCAGTATTTT.

The chain couples TRBV19 to TRBJ1-2; unclear D gene. In germline, CDR1 is LNHDA, CDR2 SQIVND (reference sequence). V shed 2 bases and J shed 4 bases, with 14 bases lying between them. The CDR3 spans 15 residues. The CDR3 DNA reads TGTGCCAGTAGTATAAGCAAAGGTCCCCGCTATGGCTACACCTTC. Its protein is CASSISKGPRYGYTF.